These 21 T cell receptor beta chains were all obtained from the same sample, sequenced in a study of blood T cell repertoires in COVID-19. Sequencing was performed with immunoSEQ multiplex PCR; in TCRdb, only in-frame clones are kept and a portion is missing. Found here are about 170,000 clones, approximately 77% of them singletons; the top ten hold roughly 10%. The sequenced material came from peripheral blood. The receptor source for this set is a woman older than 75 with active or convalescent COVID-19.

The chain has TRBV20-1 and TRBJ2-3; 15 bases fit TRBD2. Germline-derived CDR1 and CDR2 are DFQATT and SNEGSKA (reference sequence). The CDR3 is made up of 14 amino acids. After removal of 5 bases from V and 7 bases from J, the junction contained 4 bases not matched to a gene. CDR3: CSAGGTSGRNTQYF. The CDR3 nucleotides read TGCAGTGCTGGTGGGACTAGCGGGAGGAATACGCAGTATTTT.

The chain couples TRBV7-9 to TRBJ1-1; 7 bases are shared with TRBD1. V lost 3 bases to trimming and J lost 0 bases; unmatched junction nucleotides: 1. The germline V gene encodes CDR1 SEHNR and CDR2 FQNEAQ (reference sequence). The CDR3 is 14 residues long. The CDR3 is CASSFTGVNTEAFF. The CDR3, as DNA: TGTGCCAGCAGCTTCACAGGGGTGAACACTGAAGCTTTCTTT. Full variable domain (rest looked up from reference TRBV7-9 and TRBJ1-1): DTGVSQNPRHKITKRGQNVTFRCDPISEHNRLYWYRQTLGQGPEFLTYFQNEAQLEKSRLLSDRFSAERPKGSFSTLEIQRTEQGDSAMYLCASSFTGVNTEAFFGQGTRLTVV.

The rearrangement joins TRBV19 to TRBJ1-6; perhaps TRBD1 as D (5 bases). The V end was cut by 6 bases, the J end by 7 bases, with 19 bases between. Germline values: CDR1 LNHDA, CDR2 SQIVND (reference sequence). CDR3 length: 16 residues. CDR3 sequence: CASSPVSRASNSPLHF. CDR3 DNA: TGTGCCAGTAGCCCTGTGAGCAGGGCTTCAAATTCACCCCTCCACTTT. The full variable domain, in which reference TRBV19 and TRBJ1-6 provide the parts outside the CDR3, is DGGITQSPKYLFRKEGQNVTLSCEQNLNHDAMYWYRQDPGQGLRLIYYSQIVNDFQKGDIAEGYSVSREKKESFPLTVTSAQKNPTAFYLCASSPVSRASNSPLHFGNGTRLTVT.

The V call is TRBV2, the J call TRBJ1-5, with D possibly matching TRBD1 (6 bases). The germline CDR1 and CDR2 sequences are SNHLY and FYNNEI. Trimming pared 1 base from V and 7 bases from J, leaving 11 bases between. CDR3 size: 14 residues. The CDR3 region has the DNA TGTGCCAGCAGTGAAGACAGGGTGGGCCAGCCCCAGCATTTT. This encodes CASSEDRVGQPQHF.

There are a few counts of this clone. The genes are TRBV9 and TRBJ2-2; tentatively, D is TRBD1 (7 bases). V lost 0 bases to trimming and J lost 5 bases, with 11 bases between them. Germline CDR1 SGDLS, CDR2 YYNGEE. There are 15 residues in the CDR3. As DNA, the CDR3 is TGTGCCAGCAGCGTAGTTCCAGGGGGGACCGGGGAGCTGTTTTTT. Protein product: CASSVVPGGTGELFF.

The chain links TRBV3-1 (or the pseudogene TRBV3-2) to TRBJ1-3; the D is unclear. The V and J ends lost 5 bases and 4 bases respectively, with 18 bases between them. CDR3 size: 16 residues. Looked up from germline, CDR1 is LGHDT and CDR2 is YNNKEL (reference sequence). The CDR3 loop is CASSEQLGRPGNTIYF. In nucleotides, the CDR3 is TGTGCCAGCAGCGAACAACTAGGCAGGCCCGGAAACACCATATATTTT.

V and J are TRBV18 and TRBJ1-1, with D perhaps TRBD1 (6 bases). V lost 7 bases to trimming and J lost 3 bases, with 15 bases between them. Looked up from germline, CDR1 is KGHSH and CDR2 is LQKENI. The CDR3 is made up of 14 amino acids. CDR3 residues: CASFNLAGDTEAFF. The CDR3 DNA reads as TGTGCCAGCTTTAATTTGGCAGGGGACACTGAAGCTTTCTTT.

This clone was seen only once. For the CDR3, the DNA is TGTGCCAGCAGCTTAGGGGAGAGCTCTGGGGCCAACGTCCTGACTTTC. Its translation: CASSLGESSGANVLTF. V usage is TRBV7-9 and J usage is TRBJ2-6; possibly TRBD2 for D (5 bases). The CDR3 contains 16 residues. CDR1 is SEHNR and CDR2 is FQNEAQ in the germline V gene (reference sequence). V shed 1 base and J shed 0 bases, with 7 bases lying between them.

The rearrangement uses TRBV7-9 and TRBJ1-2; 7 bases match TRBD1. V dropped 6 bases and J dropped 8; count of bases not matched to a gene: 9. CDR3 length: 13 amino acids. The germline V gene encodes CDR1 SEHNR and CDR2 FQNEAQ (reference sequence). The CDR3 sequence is CASSQPGGTGYTF. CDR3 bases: TGTGCCAGCAGTCAACCAGGGGGAACAGGCTACACCTTC.

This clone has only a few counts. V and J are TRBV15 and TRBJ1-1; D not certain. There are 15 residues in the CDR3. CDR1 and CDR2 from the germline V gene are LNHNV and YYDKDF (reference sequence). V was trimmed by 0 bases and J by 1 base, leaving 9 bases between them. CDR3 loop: CATSRDPVPNTEAFF. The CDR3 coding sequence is TGTGCCACCAGCAGAGATCCGGTACCGAACACTGAAGCTTTCTTT.

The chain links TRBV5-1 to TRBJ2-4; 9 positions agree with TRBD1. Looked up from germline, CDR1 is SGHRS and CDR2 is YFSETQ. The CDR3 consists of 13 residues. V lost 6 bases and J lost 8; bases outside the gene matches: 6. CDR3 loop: CASTRQGDDIQYF. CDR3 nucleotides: TGCGCCAGCACCAGACAGGGGGATGACATTCAGTACTTC.

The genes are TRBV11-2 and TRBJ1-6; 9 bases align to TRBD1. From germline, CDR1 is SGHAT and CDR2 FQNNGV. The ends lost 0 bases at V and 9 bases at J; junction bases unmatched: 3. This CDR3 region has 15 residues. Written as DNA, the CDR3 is TGTGCCAGCAGCTTAGAGATGGGACAGGGTTCACCCCTCCACTTT. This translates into CASSLEMGQGSPLHF.

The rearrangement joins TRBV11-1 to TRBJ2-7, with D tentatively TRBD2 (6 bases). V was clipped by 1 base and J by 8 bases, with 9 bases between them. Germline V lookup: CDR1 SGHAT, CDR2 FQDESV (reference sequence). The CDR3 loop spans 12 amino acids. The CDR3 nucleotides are TGTGCCAGCAGCTTAGTGCGGGGAAAGCAGTACTTC. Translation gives CASSLVRGKQYF.

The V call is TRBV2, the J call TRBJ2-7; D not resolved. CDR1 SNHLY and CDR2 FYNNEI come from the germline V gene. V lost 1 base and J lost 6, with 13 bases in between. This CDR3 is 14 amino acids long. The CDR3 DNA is TGTGCCAGCAGTGAAGGAGGCACAAGCCTCGAGCAGTACTTC. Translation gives CASSEGGTSLEQYF.

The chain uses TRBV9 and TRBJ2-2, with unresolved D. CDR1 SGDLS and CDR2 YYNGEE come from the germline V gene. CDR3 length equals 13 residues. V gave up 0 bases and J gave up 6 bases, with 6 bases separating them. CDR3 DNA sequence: TGTGCCAGCAGCGTAGTGTCGGCCGGGGAGCTGTTTTTT. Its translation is CASSVVSAGELFF.

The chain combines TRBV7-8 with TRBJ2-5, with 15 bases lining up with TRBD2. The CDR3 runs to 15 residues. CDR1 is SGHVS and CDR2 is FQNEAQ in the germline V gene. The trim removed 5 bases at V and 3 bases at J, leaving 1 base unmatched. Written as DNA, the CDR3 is TGTGCCAGCAGCCGGACTAGCGGGAGGGAAGAGACCCAGTACTTC. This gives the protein CASSRTSGREETQYF.

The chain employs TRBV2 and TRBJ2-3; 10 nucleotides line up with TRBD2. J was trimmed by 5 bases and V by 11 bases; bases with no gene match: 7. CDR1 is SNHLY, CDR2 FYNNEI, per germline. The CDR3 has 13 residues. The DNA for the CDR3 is TGTGCCGGCCTAGCGGGAGATCGAGATACGCAGTATTTT. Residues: CAGLAGDRDTQYF.

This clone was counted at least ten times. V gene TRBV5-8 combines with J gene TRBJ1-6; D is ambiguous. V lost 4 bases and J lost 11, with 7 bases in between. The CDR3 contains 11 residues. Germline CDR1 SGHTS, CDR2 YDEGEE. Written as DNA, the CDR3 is TGTGCCAGCAGCCCCGTTGCACCCCTCCACTTT. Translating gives CASSPVAPLHF.

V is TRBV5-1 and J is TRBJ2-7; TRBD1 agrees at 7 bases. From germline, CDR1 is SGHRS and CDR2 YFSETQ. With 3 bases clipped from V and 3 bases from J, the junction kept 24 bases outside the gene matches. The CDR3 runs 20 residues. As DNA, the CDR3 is TGCGCCAGCAGCTCTCAACCACAGGGGCCGAATCTTGGGTCAAACTACGAGCAGTACTTC. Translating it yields CASSSQPQGPNLGSNYEQYF.

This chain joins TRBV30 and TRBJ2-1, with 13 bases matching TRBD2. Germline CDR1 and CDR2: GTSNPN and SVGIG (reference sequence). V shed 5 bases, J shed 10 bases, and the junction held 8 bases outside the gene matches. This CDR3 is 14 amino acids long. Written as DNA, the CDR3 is TGTGCCTGGTGGTCGGGACTAGCGGGAAGGGAGCAGTTCTTC. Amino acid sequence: CAWWSGLAGREQFF.

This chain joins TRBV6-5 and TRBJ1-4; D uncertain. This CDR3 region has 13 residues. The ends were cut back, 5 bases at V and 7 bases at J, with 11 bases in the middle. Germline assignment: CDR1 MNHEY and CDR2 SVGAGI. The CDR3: CASSRLLAEKLFF. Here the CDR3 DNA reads TGTGCCAGCAGTCGACTCCTCGCTGAAAAACTGTTTTTT.